These 32 T cell receptor beta chains were sequenced from one sample in a study of blood T cell repertoires in COVID-19. Profiled with immunoSEQ multiplex PCR; TCRdb holds only in-frame clones, not every one. This sample has about 170,000 clones, with about 83% found just once. Sequenced sample: peripheral blood. These receptors originate from an elderly woman with acute or convalescent COVID-19.

This clone has just a few counts. The rearrangement links TRBV18 to TRBJ1-3; D gene uncertain. There are 15 residues in the CDR3. CDR1 is KGHSH and CDR2 is LQKENI in the germline V gene. V lost 0 bases, J lost 4 bases, and 10 bases lay in between. The CDR3 region has the DNA TGTGCCAGCTCACCACCTGTCTTTGAGGGAAACACCATATATTTT. Translated: CASSPPVFEGNTIYF.

The rearrangement joins TRBV9 to TRBJ1-1; 8 bases align to TRBD1. J gave up 8 bases and V 3 bases, and 9 bases lay outside the gene matches. Looked up from germline, CDR1 is SGDLS and CDR2 is YYNGEE. This CDR3 is built from 14 residues. The CDR3 loop is CASSATPDRGEAFF. CDR3 DNA: TGTGCCAGCAGCGCCACTCCCGACAGGGGAGAAGCTTTCTTT.

The chain recombines TRBV7-9 with TRBJ2-5, with D possibly TRBD2 on 5 matching bases. With 6 bases removed from V and 5 bases from J, the gap between germline ends came to 10 bases. The CDR3 contains 12 residues. Germline loops: CDR1 SEHNR, CDR2 FQNEAQ (reference sequence). CDR3 coding DNA: TGTGCCAGCAGTTGGGGAGTTGAGACCCAGTACTTC. Translating it yields CASSWGVETQYF. Drawing the rest from reference TRBV7-9 and TRBJ2-5, the complete variable domain is DTGVSQNPRHKITKRGQNVTFRCDPISEHNRLYWYRQTLGQGPEFLTYFQNEAQLEKSRLLSDRFSAERPKGSFSTLEIQRTEQGDSAMYLCASSWGVETQYFGPGTRLLVL.

V gene TRBV18 combines with J gene TRBJ1-4; no clear D gene. With 3 bases removed from V and 6 bases from J, the gap between germline ends came to 11 bases. CDR1 is KGHSH, CDR2 LQKENI, per germline. The CDR3 sequence is 14 residues long. This chain's CDR3 is CASSPGYGDEKLFF. CDR3 in DNA: TGTGCCAGCTCACCGGGCTACGGGGATGAAAAACTGTTTTTT.

This chain connects TRBV5-1 to TRBJ1-4; 7 bases line up with TRBD1. V lost 0 bases, J lost 5 bases, and 7 bases stayed unmatched. CDR1 and CDR2 (germline): SGHRS, YFSETQ. The CDR3 is 16 amino acids. The chain's CDR3 is CASSLAKGAGNEKLFF. DNA for the CDR3: TGCGCCAGCAGCTTGGCCAAGGGGGCAGGGAATGAAAAACTGTTTTTT.

The chain carries TRBV25-1 and TRBJ2-7; 9 bases are a match to TRBD1. The CDR3 sequence is 12 residues long. The junction had 4 bases not matched to a gene; V was cut back by 6 bases and J by 7 bases. Germline V CDR1 and CDR2: MGHDK, SYGVNS. CDR3 sequence (DNA): TGTGCCAGCAGCCTGACAGGGGGGGAGCAGTACTTC. As protein: CASSLTGGEQYF.

J is TRBJ1-6 and V is TRBV10-3; 9 positions agree with TRBD1. Trimming cost V 5 bases and J 8 bases; bases outside gene matches: 4. The length of the CDR3 is 14 residues. Germline CDR1 and CDR2: ENHRY and SYGVKD. The CDR3 protein is CAISLGQGDSPLHF. CDR3 sequence (DNA): TGTGCCATCAGTTTGGGACAGGGTGATTCACCCCTCCACTTT.

This clone appeared once. The V gene is TRBV15, the J gene TRBJ2-7, with a possible D match to TRBD1 (5 bases). This CDR3 comprises 14 residues. Germline CDR1 and CDR2: LNHNV and YYDKDF (reference sequence). Deletions cut 0 bases from V and 7 bases from J, with 13 bases between. The CDR3 reads CATSRDRAVGEQYF. The CDR3 DNA is TGTGCCACCAGCAGAGACAGGGCGGTGGGGGAGCAGTACTTC.

The genes are TRBV12-3 or TRBV12-4 and TRBJ1-3; D remains ambiguous. CDR3 length equals 13 residues. The ends were cut back, 6 bases at V and 15 bases at J, with 21 bases in the middle. CDR3 protein: CASSSGWGREGYF. In DNA form, the CDR3 reads TGTGCCAGCAGCTCTGGATGGGGTCGCGAGGGATATTTT.

CDR3 region: CASSPQRNTGELFF. The CDR3 bases are TGTGCCAGCTCACCACAGAGGAACACCGGGGAGCTGTTTTTT. The V call is TRBV18, the J call TRBJ2-2; D is uncertain. CDR1 is KGHSH, CDR2 LQKENI, per germline. CDR3 size: 14 residues. Between the trimmed V and J ends, which lost 1 base and 1 base, there was a span of 4 bases.

This clone came up once. Different DNA sequences within this sample yield the same CDR3. The CDR3 is CASSLEGGGTTDTQYF. CDR3 DNA: TGTGCCAGCAGCTTGGAGGGCGGGGGGACGACAGATACGCAGTATTTT. The genes are TRBV5-5 and TRBJ2-3; the match to TRBD2 covers 8 bases. The CDR3 is 16 residues long. V trimming: 0 bases; J trimming: 3 bases; junction bases outside the gene matches: 6. Germline V gene data show CDR1 as SGHKS and CDR2 as YYEKEE (reference sequence).

V is TRBV28 and J is TRBJ1-2, with TRBD1 identical over 8 bases. With 4 bases clipped from V and 5 bases from J, the junction kept 9 bases outside the gene matches. The CDR3 length is 15 residues. From germline, CDR1 is MDHEN and CDR2 SYDVKM. CDR3 sequence (DNA): TGTGCCAGCAGTTCACGGACAGGGAAGTGGTATGGCTACACCTTC. Translation gives CASSSRTGKWYGYTF.

V usage is TRBV28 and J usage is TRBJ2-7; D is perhaps TRBD2 (5 bases). The CDR3 sequence is 14 residues long. CDR1 MDHEN and CDR2 SYDVKM come from the germline V gene. Trimming stripped 3 bases from V and 7 bases from J, with 16 bases between. The CDR3 here is CASSFSGRTREQYF. The DNA of the CDR3 is TGTGCCAGCAGTTTTAGTGGCCGGACTCGTGAGCAGTACTTC.

The chain combines TRBV7-2 with TRBJ1-2; D is possibly TRBD1 (6 bases). Trimming took off 3 bases at V and 4 bases at J, with 21 bases between the two ends. Germline assignment: CDR1 SGHTA and CDR2 FQGNSA. This CDR3 comprises 17 residues. CDR3 protein: CASSLGPGGGQSYGYTF. CDR3 DNA sequence: TGTGCCAGCAGCTTGGGGCCCGGCGGGGGGCAGAGCTATGGCTACACCTTC.

This chain connects TRBV9 to TRBJ2-1, with D tentatively TRBD1 (5 bases). CDR1 SGDLS and CDR2 YYNGEE come from the germline V gene. This CDR3 has 13 residues. Trimming took off 1 base at V and 6 bases at J, with 8 bases between the two ends. CDR3: CASSVSGINEQFF. In DNA form, the CDR3 reads TGTGCCAGCAGCGTATCAGGGATCAATGAGCAGTTCTTC.

The chain combines TRBV7-2 with TRBJ2-3; the match to TRBD1 covers 8 bases. V dropped 5 bases and J dropped 1; count of bases not matched to a gene: 8. Germline V gene data show CDR1 as SGHTA and CDR2 as FQGNSA. This CDR3 is built from 16 residues. The CDR3 is CASSPRDRPRTDTQYF. CDR3 nucleotides: TGTGCCAGCAGCCCACGGGACAGGCCTCGCACAGATACGCAGTATTTT.

The chain combines TRBV6-5 with TRBJ1-1; possibly TRBD1 for D (5 bases). The germline CDR1 and CDR2 sequences are MNHEY and SVGAGI. The V and J ends lost 6 bases and 7 bases respectively, with 15 bases between them. The CDR3 is 13 amino acids. CDR3 residues: CASSLWGQSEAFF. The DNA for the CDR3 is TGTGCCAGCAGCCTTTGGGGCCAGAGTGAAGCTTTCTTT.

This clone was seen only a few times. The V gene is TRBV5-5, the J gene TRBJ2-2; TRBD1 matches at 7 bases. CDR1 and CDR2 (germline): SGHKS, YYEKEE (reference sequence). The CDR3 has 15 amino acids. V trimming: 4 bases; J trimming: 3 bases; junction bases outside the gene matches: 6. This CDR3 is CASSLRGGDTGELFF. Here the CDR3 DNA reads TGTGCCAGCAGCCTGAGAGGGGGCGACACCGGGGAGCTGTTTTTT.

The CDR3 spells CASSFAGGGQPQHF. The CDR3 bases are TGTGCCAGCAGCTTTGCAGGGGGTGGTCAGCCCCAGCATTTT. The chain joins TRBV5-5 to TRBJ1-5, with TRBD1 matching 7 bases. Per germline, CDR1 SGHKS and CDR2 YYEKEE (reference sequence). J was trimmed by 6 bases and V by 2 bases; bases with no gene match: 5. The CDR3 is made up of 14 amino acids.

This clone was detected once. The rearrangement joins TRBV7-2 to TRBJ1-2; 7 bases are a match to TRBD1. The CDR3 loop spans 14 amino acids. Trimming took 3 bases from V and 3 from J; bases not matched to a gene: 4. Per germline, CDR1 SGHTA and CDR2 FQGNSA. The CDR3 DNA follows: TGTGCCAGCAGCTTTACCGGGACAGACTATGGCTACACCTTC. Its translation is CASSFTGTDYGYTF.

J is TRBJ2-4 and V is TRBV11-1; possibly TRBD2 for D (5 bases). CDR3 length: 14 residues. CDR1 is SGHAT and CDR2 is FQDESV in the germline V gene (reference sequence). Between the trimmed V and J ends, which lost 8 bases and 2 bases, there was a span of 13 bases. CDR3 loop: CASSEDPTKNIQYF. In DNA, the CDR3 is TGTGCCAGCTCGGAGGACCCAACCAAAAACATTCAGTACTTC. The variable domain in full, completed from reference TRBV11-1 and TRBJ2-4, reads EAEVAQSPRYKITEKSQAVAFWCDPISGHATLYWYRQILGQGPELLVQFQDESVVDDSQLPKDRFSAERLKGVDSTLKIQPAELGDSAMYLCASSEDPTKNIQYFGAGTRLSVL.

The chain joins TRBV19 to TRBJ1-1; a weak D match, TRBD1 (5 bases). Looked up from germline, CDR1 is LNHDA and CDR2 is SQIVND (reference sequence). With 8 bases removed from V and 8 bases from J, the gap between germline ends came to 12 bases. This CDR3 region has 11 residues. The CDR3 nucleotides are TGTGCCAGTGGTGGCAGGGTGGAAGCTTTCTTT. Translation: CASGGRVEAFF.

This chain joins TRBV7-3 and TRBJ1-1; D perhaps matches TRBD1 (6 bases). Germline assignment: CDR1 SGHTA and CDR2 FQGTGA. CDR3 length equals 13 residues. V lost 4 bases and J lost 3, with 9 bases in between. CDR3 bases: TGTGCCAGCAGCTCAAACAGGGACACTGAAGCTTTCTTT. It translates to CASSSNRDTEAFF.

The chain combines TRBV19 with TRBJ1-1, with D maybe TRBD1 (5 bases). The germline V gene encodes CDR1 LNHDA and CDR2 SQIVND (reference sequence). This CDR3 spans 14 amino acids. Trimming pared 7 bases from V and 11 bases from J, leaving 23 bases between. CDR3 sequence: CASTLNEGGARAFF. The CDR3 coding sequence is TGTGCCAGTACCCTCAACGAAGGAGGGGCGAGGGCTTTCTTT.

The chain carries TRBV7-8 and TRBJ2-5; possible D gene TRBD1, 6 bases. This CDR3 region has 16 residues. V gave up 5 bases and J gave up 1 base, with 17 bases separating them. Germline CDR1 reads SGHVS; CDR2 reads FQNEAQ. DNA for the CDR3: TGTGCCAGCAGCATTGGGCCAGGGGTCGGCCAAGAGACCCAGTACTTC. It encodes CASSIGPGVGQETQYF. Supplemented by reference TRBV7-8 and TRBJ2-5, the full variable domain reads GAGVSQSPRYKVAKRGQDVALRCDPISGHVSLFWYQQALGQGPEFLTYFQNEAQLDKSGLPSDRFFAERPEGSVSTLKIQRTQQEDSAVYLCASSIGPGVGQETQYFGPGTRLLVL.

J is TRBJ2-1 and V is TRBV7-2; no clear D gene. V gave up 6 bases and J gave up 0 bases, with 9 bases separating them. CDR1 is SGHTA, CDR2 FQGNSA, per germline. The CDR3 contains 14 residues. The CDR3, as DNA: TGTGCCAGCAGAAGAGGCAGCTCCTACAATGAGCAGTTCTTC. This encodes CASRRGSSYNEQFF.

The chain combines TRBV7-2 with TRBJ2-2; 10 bases are shared with TRBD2. The CDR3 has 18 residues. The V and J ends lost 3 bases and 7 bases, in that order; junction bases with no gene match: 14. CDR1 and CDR2 (germline): SGHTA, FQGNSA. DNA for the CDR3: TGTGCCAGCAGCTTCTACCCGAGGACTAGCGGAAGTGGCGGGGAGCTGTTTTTT. It encodes CASSFYPRTSGSGGELFF. Supplemented by reference TRBV7-2 and TRBJ2-2, the full variable domain reads GAGVSQSPSNKVTEKGKDVELRCDPISGHTALYWYRQSLGQGLEFLIYFQGNSAPDKSGLPSDRFSAERTGGSVSTLTIQRTQQEDSAVYLCASSFYPRTSGSGGELFFGEGSRLTVL.

V usage is TRBV29-1 and J usage is TRBJ1-2; 7 bases agree with TRBD1. Germline CDR1 reads SQVTM; CDR2 reads ANQGSEA. This CDR3 has 11 residues. V shed 4 bases and J 8 bases; nucleotides not matched to a gene: 4. The CDR3 nucleotides read TGCAGCGTTGCAGGGGGTTGGGGCTACACCTTC. This sequence encodes CSVAGGWGYTF.

The chain uses TRBV6-2 or TRBV6-3 and TRBJ1-5, with D hard to call. Germline V gene data show CDR1 as MNHEY and CDR2 as SVGEGT. CDR3 length: 11 residues. Trimming shortened V by 5 bases and J by 8 bases, and 7 bases separated the two germline ends. The CDR3 DNA reads as TGTGCCAGCAGTCACGGAGAGCCCCAGCATTTT. It is translated as CASSHGEPQHF.

The chain carries TRBV19 and TRBJ2-3; 7 nucleotides align to TRBD2. CDR3 length: 15 residues. V dropped 1 base and J dropped 4; count of bases not matched to a gene: 5. The V gene's germline CDR1 is LNHDA and CDR2 SQIVND (reference sequence). Written as DNA, the CDR3 is TGTGCCAGTAGTATAGCTAGCGGAAGGGCAGATACGCAGTATTTT. It is translated as CASSIASGRADTQYF.

The V and J genes are TRBV6-6 and TRBJ2-3; 7 positions agree with TRBD2. The CDR3 runs to 15 residues. The V and J ends lost 5 bases and 1 base, in that order; junction bases with no gene match: 6. Germline loops: CDR1 MNHNY, CDR2 SVGAGI (reference sequence). The CDR3 protein is CASSPHRGGTDTQYF. The CDR3 DNA reads as TGTGCCAGCAGTCCCCATCGGGGGGGCACAGATACGCAGTATTTT.

This rearrangement joins TRBV6-5 to TRBJ1-2; maybe TRBD1 (5 bases). V was shortened by 0 bases and J by 7 bases, with 18 bases between the two germline ends. CDR1 and CDR2 (germline): MNHEY, SVGAGI. The length of the CDR3 is 16 residues. CDR3 in amino acids: CASSYSGQGGFGGYTF. CDR3 bases: TGTGCCAGCAGTTACTCGGGGCAGGGAGGGTTTGGTGGCTACACCTTC.